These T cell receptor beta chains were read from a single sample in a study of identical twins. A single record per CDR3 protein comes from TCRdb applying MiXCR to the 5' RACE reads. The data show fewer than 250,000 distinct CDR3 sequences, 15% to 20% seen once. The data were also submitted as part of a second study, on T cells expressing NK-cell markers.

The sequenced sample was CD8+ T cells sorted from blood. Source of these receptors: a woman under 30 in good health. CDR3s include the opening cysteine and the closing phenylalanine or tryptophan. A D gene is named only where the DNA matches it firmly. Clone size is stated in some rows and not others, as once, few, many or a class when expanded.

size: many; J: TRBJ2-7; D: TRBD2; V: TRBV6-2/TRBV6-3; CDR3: CASRRLAGNYEQYF; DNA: TGTGCCAGCAGAAGACTAGCGGGGAACTACGAGCAGTACTTC
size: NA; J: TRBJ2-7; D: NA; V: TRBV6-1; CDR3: CASRVGGRAYEQYF; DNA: TGTGCCAGTAGGGTTGGCGGGCGAGCCTACGAGCAGTACTTC
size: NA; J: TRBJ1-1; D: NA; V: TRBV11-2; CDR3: CASSYRENEAFF; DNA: TGTGCCAGCAGCTACAGGGAAAATGAAGCTTTCTTT
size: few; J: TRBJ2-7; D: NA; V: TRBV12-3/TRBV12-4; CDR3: CASSVTPRTYEQYF; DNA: TGTGCCAGCAGTGTGACACCGCGAACCTACGAGCAGTACTTC
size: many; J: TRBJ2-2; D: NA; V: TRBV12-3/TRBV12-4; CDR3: CASSPGSGLSTGELFF; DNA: TGTGCCAGCAGTCCCGGGAGCGGGTTGAGTACCGGGGAGCTGTTTTTT
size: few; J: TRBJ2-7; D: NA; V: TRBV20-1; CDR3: CSASLGYEQYF; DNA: TGCAGTGCTAGTTTGGGGTACGAGCAGTACTTC
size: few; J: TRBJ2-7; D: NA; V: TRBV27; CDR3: CASGRTGNNEQYF; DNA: TGTGCCAGCGGGAGGACAGGAAATAACGAGCAGTACTTC
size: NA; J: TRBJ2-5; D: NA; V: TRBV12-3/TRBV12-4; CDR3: CASATAGVGQTQYF; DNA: TGTGCCAGCGCTACTGCAGGGGTGGGTCAGACCCAGTACTTC
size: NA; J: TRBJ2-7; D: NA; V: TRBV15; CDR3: CATNRGNRYEQYF; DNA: TGTGCCACCAACAGAGGGAACAGGTACGAGCAGTACTTC
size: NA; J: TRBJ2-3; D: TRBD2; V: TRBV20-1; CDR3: CSARARGGGDTQYF; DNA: TGCAGTGCTAGAGCGCGGGGGGGCGGGGATACGCAGTATTTT
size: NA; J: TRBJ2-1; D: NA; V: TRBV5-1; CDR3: CASSFGWASTGLSYNEQFF; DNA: TGCGCCAGCAGCTTCGGGTGGGCCTCGACAGGACTCTCCTACAATGAGCAGTTCTTC
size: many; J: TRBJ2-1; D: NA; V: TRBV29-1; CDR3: CSVPGSAYNEQFF; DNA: TGCAGCGTTCCGGGGAGCGCCTACAATGAGCAGTTCTTC
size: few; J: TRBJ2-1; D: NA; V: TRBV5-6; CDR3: CASSLGPGEGNEQFF; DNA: TGTGCCAGCAGCTTAGGTCCAGGGGAGGGCAATGAGCAGTTCTTC
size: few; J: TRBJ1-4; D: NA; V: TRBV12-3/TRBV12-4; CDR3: CASKARAAEKLFF; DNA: TGTGCCAGCAAAGCAAGGGCAGCTGAAAAACTGTTTTTT
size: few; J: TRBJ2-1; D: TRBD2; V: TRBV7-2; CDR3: CASSLAERGMWNEQFF; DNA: TGTGCCAGCAGCTTAGCGGAGCGGGGGATGTGGAATGAGCAGTTCTTC
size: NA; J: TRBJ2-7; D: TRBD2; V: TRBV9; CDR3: CASSVAGGGSYEQYF; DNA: TGTGCCAGCAGCGTAGCGGGAGGGGGCTCCTACGAGCAGTACTTC
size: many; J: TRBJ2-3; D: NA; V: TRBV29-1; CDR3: CSVVPPRWDTQYF; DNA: TGCAGCGTTGTTCCCCCCCGATGGGATACGCAGTATTTT
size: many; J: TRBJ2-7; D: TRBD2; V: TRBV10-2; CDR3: CASSETSGSYEQYF; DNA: TGCGCCAGCAGTGAGACTAGCGGGAGCTACGAGCAGTACTTC